The rows below give T cell receptor beta chains drawn from one sample of a study of beta chain features in type 1 diabetes. The data were produced by immunoSEQ multiplex PCR, yet TCRdb's version contains in-frame clones alone and is incomplete. The data contain tens of thousands of clones, around 60% of them singletons. The sequenced sample consisted of Tregs from blood. The receptors originated from a woman younger than 45 in good health. CDR3s include the opening cysteine and the closing phenylalanine or tryptophan. A D gene is named only where the DNA matches it firmly. Not every row has a clone size; where given, it reads once, few, many or a size class.

CDR3 length: 15
J gene: TRBJ1-1
D gene: NA
clone size: NA
V gene: TRBV19
CDR3 DNA: TGTGCCAGTAGTATAGAGGCAGGGCGGAACACTGAAGCTTTCTTT
CDR3 protein: CASSIEAGRNTEAFF

CDR3 length: 17
J gene: TRBJ2-1
D gene: TRBD2
clone size: NA
V gene: TRBV5-4
CDR3 DNA: TGTGCCAGCAGCTTGCGTTCAGCGGGAGGAGGCAGGGATGAGCAGTTCTTC
CDR3 protein: CASSLRSAGGGRDEQFF

CDR3 length: 15
J gene: TRBJ2-7
D gene: NA
clone size: NA
V gene: TRBV4-2
CDR3 DNA: TGTGCCAGCAGCCACCCCTCGACAGGCTCTGGTGAGCAGTACTTC
CDR3 protein: CASSHPSTGSGEQYF

CDR3 length: 11
J gene: TRBJ2-1
D gene: NA
clone size: few
V gene: TRBV20-1
CDR3 DNA: TGCAGTGCCGACGGGAACAATGAGCAGTTCTTC
CDR3 protein: CSADGNNEQFF

CDR3 length: 15
J gene: TRBJ2-7
D gene: TRBD1
clone size: NA
V gene: TRBV5-1
CDR3 DNA: TGCGCCAGCAGCTGGACGGGACAGGGGGCCTACGAGCAGTACTTC
CDR3 protein: CASSWTGQGAYEQYF

CDR3 length: 11
J gene: TRBJ2-7
D gene: NA
clone size: NA
V gene: TRBV7-2
CDR3 DNA: TGTGCCAGCAGCCTTAGCTACGAGCAGTACTTC
CDR3 protein: CASSLSYEQYF

CDR3 length: 14
J gene: TRBJ1-4
D gene: NA
clone size: few
V gene: TRBV30
CDR3 DNA: TGTGCCTGGAGTGCACATACAAGTAATGAAAAACTGTTTTTT
CDR3 protein: CAWSAHTSNEKLFF

CDR3 length: 14
J gene: TRBJ2-2
D gene: NA
clone size: few
V gene: TRBV7-1
CDR3 DNA: TGTGCCAGCACATCCTACCGGAACACCGGGGAGCTGTTTTTT
CDR3 protein: CASTSYRNTGELFF

CDR3 length: 13
J gene: TRBJ2-5
D gene: TRBD1
clone size: NA
V gene: TRBV19
CDR3 DNA: TGTGCCAGTAGACAGACAGGGGCTGAGACCCAGTACTTC
CDR3 protein: CASRQTGAETQYF

CDR3 length: 13
J gene: TRBJ1-2
D gene: NA
clone size: NA
V gene: TRBV10-3
CDR3 DNA: TGTGCCATCAGTGACCAGCAGGGTGGTGGCTACACCTTC
CDR3 protein: CAISDQQGGGYTF

CDR3 length: 17
J gene: TRBJ1-4
D gene: TRBD1
clone size: NA
V gene: TRBV28
CDR3 DNA: TGTGCCAGCAGTAACTACCTACAGGGGGCGGGCCAGGAAAAACTGTTTTTT
CDR3 protein: CASSNYLQGAGQEKLFF

CDR3 length: 13
J gene: TRBJ2-3
D gene: NA
clone size: NA
V gene: TRBV7-3
CDR3 DNA: TGTGCCAGCAGCTTATCTTGGCTGGATACGCAGTATTTT
CDR3 protein: CASSLSWLDTQYF

CDR3 length: 11
J gene: TRBJ2-7
D gene: NA
clone size: NA
V gene: TRBV6-6
CDR3 DNA: TGTGCCAGCAGACTCAATCACGAGCAGTACTTC
CDR3 protein: CASRLNHEQYF

CDR3 length: 14
J gene: TRBJ2-7
D gene: TRBD2
clone size: few
V gene: TRBV6-1
CDR3 DNA: TGTGCCAGCAGTCTTGGGACTATGGGTCGCGAGCAGTACTTC
CDR3 protein: CASSLGTMGREQYF

CDR3 length: 15
J gene: TRBJ2-1
D gene: TRBD2
clone size: once
V gene: TRBV11-2
CDR3 DNA: TGTGCCAGCAACCGCGGCGGGAGCTCCTACAATGAGCAGTTCTTC
CDR3 protein: CASNRGGSSYNEQFF

CDR3 length: 14
J gene: TRBJ2-7
D gene: NA
clone size: once
V gene: TRBV6-5
CDR3 DNA: TGTGCCAGCAGCCAGGGGGGAAGCTCCTACGAGCAGTACTTC
CDR3 protein: CASSQGGSSYEQYF